The 18 T cell receptor beta chains given below trace back to one sample, sequenced in a study of T cell responses to AZD1222 COVID-19 vaccine. The method was immunoSEQ multiplex PCR; TCRdb's version includes in-frame clones alone and lacks a portion of them. The sample yields around 60,000 clones, approximately 90% seen once. Sequences were derived from peripheral blood, sampled on day 0 of AZD1222 vaccination. These TCRs come from an adult in good health.

CDR3 nucleotide sequence: TGTGCCAGCAGCCCCGTTCGAGGGGCGGATAACTATGGCTACACCTTC. This codes for CASSPVRGADNYGYTF. The chain links TRBV3-1 (or the pseudogene TRBV3-2) to TRBJ1-2, with D possibly being TRBD1 (5 bases). In germline, CDR1 is LGHDT, CDR2 YNNKEL (reference sequence). Trimming took 4 bases from V and 1 from J, leaving 16 bases between them. The CDR3 loop spans 16 amino acids.

The V and J genes are TRBV2 and TRBJ1-2, with D possibly TRBD1 on 6 matching bases. Per the germline V gene, CDR1 is SNHLY and CDR2 is FYNNEI. This CDR3 is 14 amino acids long. V was cut by 6 bases and J by 8 bases, with 19 bases left in between. DNA for the CDR3: TGTGCCAGCAGGCGGAACAGGGCGTTAGGGGGCTACACCTTC. Translated, it gives CASRRNRALGGYTF.

The V and J genes are TRBV27 and TRBJ1-6, with 8 bases fitting TRBD1. This CDR3 region has 14 residues. The trim removed 4 bases at V and 10 bases at J, leaving 6 bases unmatched. The germline V gene has CDR1 MNHEY and CDR2 SMNVEV (reference sequence). Here the CDR3 DNA reads TGTGCCAGCAGTTACGGACAGGGTGGATCACCCCTCCACTTT. Translating gives CASSYGQGGSPLHF.

This rearrangement joins TRBV12-3 or TRBV12-4 to TRBJ1-2; the D is unclear. The CDR3 runs to 13 residues. The V and J ends lost 6 bases and 6 bases respectively, with 14 bases between them. The CDR3 is CASRARRGDGYTF. The CDR3 DNA reads TGTGCCAGCAGGGCCCGTAGAGGTGATGGCTACACCTTC.

V is TRBV19 and J is TRBJ2-7; 12 bases are shared with TRBD2. The V gene end was trimmed by 5 bases and the J gene end by 5 bases; junction bases not matched to a gene: 4. Germline V gives CDR1 LNHDA, CDR2 SQIVND (reference sequence). The CDR3 consists of 14 residues. The CDR3 loop is CASSPSGGADEQYF. The CDR3 bases are TGTGCCAGTAGTCCTAGCGGGGGGGCAGACGAGCAGTACTTC.

The V and J genes are TRBV5-1 and TRBJ1-6; D gene ambiguous. Germline V lookup: CDR1 SGHRS, CDR2 YFSETQ. The V end was cut by 4 bases, the J end by 10 bases, with 12 bases between. CDR3 length equals 13 residues. The DNA for the CDR3 is TGCGCCAGCAGCACAACCGGACGGTCACCCCTCCACTTT. Translating gives CASSTTGRSPLHF.

The rearrangement links TRBV11-2 to TRBJ1-1, with D uncertain. V was pared by 3 bases and J by 6 bases, with 14 bases between. The CDR3 contains 14 residues. Germline V gene data show CDR1 as SGHAT and CDR2 as FQNNGV. The CDR3 region has the DNA TGTGCCAGCAGCTTGCCGGGGAAGTTCGCTGAAGCTTTCTTT. As protein: CASSLPGKFAEAFF.

The V gene is TRBV27, the J gene TRBJ2-7; D not resolved. The V gene's germline CDR1 is MNHEY and CDR2 SMNVEV (reference sequence). This CDR3 spans 13 amino acids. Trimming pared 8 bases from V and 6 bases from J, leaving 17 bases between. The CDR3 sequence is CASAPLPLVEQYF. The CDR3 DNA reads as TGTGCCAGCGCCCCGCTGCCCCTGGTCGAGCAGTACTTC.

This rearrangement joins TRBV30 to TRBJ2-5; 8 positions match TRBD2. CDR1 and CDR2 (germline): GTSNPN, SVGIG (reference sequence). Trimming cost V 3 bases and J 5 bases; bases outside gene matches: 8. The CDR3 contains 14 residues. The CDR3 DNA follows: TGTGCCTGGAGCACCGGACTAGCCGGGGAGACCCAGTACTTC. As protein: CAWSTGLAGETQYF.

The chain has TRBV19 and TRBJ2-7, with 8 bases fitting TRBD1. CDR1 is LNHDA, CDR2 SQIVND, per germline (reference sequence). The V and J ends lost 5 bases and 1 base, in that order; junction bases with no gene match: 7. This CDR3 is built from 15 residues. The CDR3 coding sequence is TGTGCCAGTAGTTTCTCGACAGGGGAATCCTACGAGCAGTACTTC. Encoded protein: CASSFSTGESYEQYF.

A single count supports this clone. This chain uses TRBV19 with TRBJ2-1; D tentatively fits TRBD1 or TRBD2 (6 bases each). Germline V CDR1 and CDR2: LNHDA, SQIVND (reference sequence). V lost 3 bases, J lost 8 bases, and 11 bases lay in between. The CDR3 length is 13 residues. The CDR3 loop is CASSIGRGDEQFF. CDR3 coding DNA: TGTGCCAGTAGTATTGGTAGGGGGGATGAGCAGTTCTTC.

J is TRBJ2-5 and V is TRBV19; TRBD1 aligns across 8 bases. This CDR3 has 13 residues. V was clipped by 10 bases and J by 1 base; unmatched bases: 5. Germline V gives CDR1 LNHDA, CDR2 SQIVND (reference sequence). For the CDR3, the DNA is TGTGCCACCGCCCAGGGGGCCCAAGAGACCCAGTACTTC. It encodes CATAQGAQETQYF.

The chain uses TRBV6-5 and TRBJ1-4; 8 nucleotides agree with TRBD1. The V gene end was trimmed by 4 bases and the J gene end by 5 bases; junction bases not matched to a gene: 3. The CDR3 has 14 residues. Germline loops: CDR1 MNHEY, CDR2 SVGAGI. CDR3 DNA sequence: TGTGCCAGCAGTTCGGGACAGGCAAATGAAAAACTGTTTTTT. Translation gives CASSSGQANEKLFF.

Comments on this clone: Other DNA sequences in the same sample also yield this CDR3. The chain combines TRBV19 with TRBJ1-5; D is undetermined. The germline V gene encodes CDR1 LNHDA and CDR2 SQIVND (reference sequence). The CDR3 consists of 13 residues. Trimming took off 4 bases at V and 1 base at J, with 5 bases between the two ends. This chain's CDR3 is CASSRGSNQPQHF. In nucleotides, the CDR3 is TGTGCCAGTAGTAGAGGGAGCAATCAGCCCCAGCATTTT.

This sequence joins TRBV3-1 (or the pseudogene TRBV3-2) and TRBJ1-2, with 8 bases matching TRBD1. This CDR3 has 15 residues. V was pared by 3 bases and J by 7 bases, with 10 bases of the junction left unmatched. Germline values: CDR1 LGHDT, CDR2 YNNKEL (reference sequence). CDR3: CASSHGTGSPGGYTF. The CDR3 DNA reads TGTGCCAGCAGCCACGGGACAGGCTCGCCCGGTGGCTACACCTTC.

This chain uses TRBV3-1 (or the pseudogene TRBV3-2) with TRBJ2-7, with 7 bases identical to TRBD1. The CDR3 spans 16 residues. Germline CDR1 LGHDT, CDR2 YNNKEL (reference sequence). The V gene end was trimmed by 1 base and the J gene end by 2 bases; junction bases not matched to a gene: 8. Here the CDR3 reads CASSQGLAGGTYEQYF. In DNA, the CDR3 is TGTGCCAGCAGCCAAGGGTTGGCAGGGGGTACCTACGAGCAGTACTTC.

The genes are TRBV7-9 and TRBJ1-4; TRBD1 matches 7 bases. Germline V gene data show CDR1 as SEHNR and CDR2 as FQNEAQ (reference sequence). The CDR3 length is 16 residues. After removal of 5 bases from V and 3 bases from J, the junction contained 9 bases not matched to a gene. The CDR3: CASSLRRGGPNEKLFF. As DNA, the CDR3 is TGTGCCAGCAGCCTCCGAAGAGGGGGCCCTAATGAAAAACTGTTTTTT.

This rearrangement joins TRBV6-5 to TRBJ1-1; 8 positions match TRBD1. Germline CDR1 is MNHEY and CDR2 is SVGAGI. The CDR3 loop spans 13 amino acids. V dropped 2 bases and J dropped 10; count of bases not matched to a gene: 6. The CDR3 sequence is CASSYQGAVGAFF. CDR3 nucleotides: TGTGCCAGCAGTTACCAGGGGGCTGTGGGAGCTTTCTTT.